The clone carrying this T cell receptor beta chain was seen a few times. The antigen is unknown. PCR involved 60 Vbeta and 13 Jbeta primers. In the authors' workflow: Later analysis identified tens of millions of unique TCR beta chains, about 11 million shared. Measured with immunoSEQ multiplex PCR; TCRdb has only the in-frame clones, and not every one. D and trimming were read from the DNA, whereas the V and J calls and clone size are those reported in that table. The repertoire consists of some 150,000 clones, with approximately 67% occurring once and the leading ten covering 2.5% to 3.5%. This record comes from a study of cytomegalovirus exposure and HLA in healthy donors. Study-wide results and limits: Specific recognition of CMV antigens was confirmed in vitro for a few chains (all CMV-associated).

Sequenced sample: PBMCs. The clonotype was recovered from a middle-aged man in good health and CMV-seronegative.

The CDR3 reads CSVREAYEQYF. The DNA for the CDR3 is TGCAGCGTTCGGGAAGCCTACGAGCAGTACTTC. This sequence joins TRBV29-1 and TRBJ2-7, with a weak D call TRBD2 (5 bases). CDR3 size: 11 residues. Trimming left V 5 bases short and J 2 bases short, with 7 bases between. CDR1 SQVTM and CDR2 ANQGSEA come from the germline V gene.